Below, 14 T cell receptor beta chains from the same sample are listed, as sequenced in a study of T cell responses to AZD1222 COVID-19 vaccine. Sequencing used immunoSEQ multiplex PCR; TCRdb keeps in-frame clones, though not all of them. The table records some 80,000 clones, about 91% of them present only once. Sequencing was performed on peripheral blood, taken 28 days after the second dose of the MenACWY control vaccine. These receptor sequences come from an adult who received the MenACWY meningococcal vaccine as a control.

The V gene is TRBV9, the J gene TRBJ1-4; tentative D call: TRBD1 (5 bases). V gave up 4 bases and J gave up 5 bases, with 21 bases separating them. Germline V gene sequence: CDR1 SGDLS, CDR2 YYNGEE. The CDR3 has 17 residues. The CDR3 reads CASSKSAGISLNEKLFF. CDR3 sequence (DNA): TGTGCCAGCAGCAAATCAGCAGGGATATCGCTCAATGAAAAACTGTTTTTT.

The rearrangement uses TRBV3-1 (or the pseudogene TRBV3-2) and TRBJ1-1; the D is unclear. The CDR3 totals 15 residues. In germline, CDR1 is LGHDT, CDR2 YNNKEL (reference sequence). V was clipped by 3 bases and J by 0 bases, with 11 bases between them. In DNA form, the CDR3 reads TGTGCCAGCAGCCAGGAATCTCAGGTGAACACTGAAGCTTTCTTT. It is translated as CASSQESQVNTEAFF.

This clone was seen a single time. This chain uses TRBV4-2 with TRBJ2-3, with 8 positions matching TRBD2. The CDR3 runs to 15 residues. V was pared by 4 bases and J by 6 bases, with 9 bases of the junction left unmatched. Germline CDR1 LGHNA, CDR2 YNFKEQ. CDR3 sequence reads: CASSRLGSGDDTQYF. In nucleotides, the CDR3 is TGTGCCAGCAGCCGCCTTGGTAGCGGGGACGATACGCAGTATTTT.

The CDR3 DNA reads TGTGCCAGCAGACGGACAGGGGACGGGGCCAACGTCCTGACTTTC. Its protein product is CASRRTGDGANVLTF. V and J are TRBV7-9 and TRBJ2-6; 9 bases fit TRBD1. The junction had 4 bases not matched to a gene; V was cut back by 6 bases and J by 4 bases. The germline V gene has CDR1 SEHNR and CDR2 FQNEAQ (reference sequence). The CDR3 runs to 15 residues.

The V gene is TRBV19, the J gene TRBJ2-1, with TRBD1 matching 9 bases. CDR3 length equals 15 residues. Germline V gene data show CDR1 as LNHDA and CDR2 as SQIVND (reference sequence). V was pared by 4 bases and J by 5 bases, with 6 bases of the junction left unmatched. The CDR3 region has the DNA TGTGCCAGTAGTAGAGCCGGGACAGGGAACAATGAGCAGTTCTTC. Amino acids: CASSRAGTGNNEQFF.

In this sample, this clone turned up once. This sequence joins TRBV7-2 and TRBJ2-7, with D possibly TRBD1 on 5 matching bases. The CDR3 covers 13 residues. The ends were cut back, 1 base at V and 7 bases at J, with 11 bases in the middle. Germline-derived CDR1 and CDR2 are SGHTA and FQGNSA. The CDR3 spells CASSLGRGMEQYF. In DNA, the CDR3 is TGTGCCAGCAGCTTAGGTAGGGGTATGGAGCAGTACTTC.

This sequence joins TRBV11-3 and TRBJ1-1; the D is unclear. V was pared by 1 base and J by 1 base, with 4 bases between. Germline V lookup: CDR1 SGHNT, CDR2 YENEEA. This CDR3 has 13 amino acids. The CDR3 loop reads CASSLAANTEAFF. The CDR3 DNA follows: TGTGCCAGCAGCTTAGCGGCGAACACTGAAGCTTTCTTT.

The chain recombines TRBV5-5 with TRBJ2-3; D is tentatively TRBD1 or TRBD2 (5 bases each). With 5 bases removed from V and 4 bases from J, the gap between germline ends came to 20 bases. This CDR3 is 16 amino acids long. From germline, CDR1 is SGHKS and CDR2 YYEKEE (reference sequence). Here the CDR3 reads CASRPPGLGGADTQYF. CDR3 bases: TGTGCCAGCAGACCTCCGGGGCTTGGTGGGGCAGATACGCAGTATTTT. The entire variable domain, with the rest obtained from reference TRBV5-5 and TRBJ2-3, is as follows: DAGVTQSPTHLIKTRGQQVTLRCSPISGHKSVSWYQQVLGQGPQFIFQYYEKEERGRGNFPDRFSARQFPNYSSELNVNALLLGDSALYLCASRPPGLGGADTQYFGPGTRLTVL.

J is TRBJ2-5 and V is TRBV4-2; 8 positions agree with TRBD1. CDR3 size: 15 residues. CDR1 and CDR2 from the germline V gene are LGHNA and YNFKEQ. Trimming cost V 3 bases and J 5 bases; bases outside gene matches: 8. The CDR3 bases are TGTGCCAGCAGCCAGAACGACAGGGGCGGGGAGACCCAGTACTTC. It encodes CASSQNDRGGETQYF.

The chain employs TRBV9 and TRBJ1-3, with TRBD1 identical over 7 bases. The CDR3 totals 16 residues. With 0 bases clipped from V and 4 bases from J, the junction kept 7 bases outside the gene matches. CDR1 and CDR2 (germline): SGDLS, YYNGEE. The CDR3, as DNA: TGTGCCAGCAGCGTAGAAGGAGGGGGCAGAGGAAACACCATATATTTT. Translated, it gives CASSVEGGGRGNTIYF.

The V and J genes are TRBV7-8 and TRBJ1-1, with unresolved D. Germline V gene lookup returns CDR1 SGHVS and CDR2 FQNEAQ. Deletions cut 0 bases from V and 3 bases from J, with 5 bases between. The CDR3 extends over 13 amino acids. The CDR3 DNA follows: TGTGCCAGCAGCTTAGCGAGTGACACTGAAGCTTTCTTT. Translated, it gives CASSLASDTEAFF.

This clone was picked up a small number of times. In nucleotides, the CDR3 is TGTGCCACCAGCAGAGATGTTACAGGGGGCAGTGAAAAACTGTTTTTT. This codes for CATSRDVTGGSEKLFF. V is TRBV15 and J is TRBJ1-4, with 9 nucleotides matching TRBD1. Trimming at V came to 0 bases and at J to 7 bases, leaving 6 bases not matched to a gene. Germline V gives CDR1 LNHNV, CDR2 YYDKDF (reference sequence). CDR3 length: 16 residues.

The chain uses TRBV19 and TRBJ2-3; 7 bases line up with TRBD2. After removal of 3 bases from V and 1 base from J, the junction contained 13 bases not matched to a gene. The CDR3 has 18 residues. Per the germline V gene, CDR1 is LNHDA and CDR2 is SQIVND (reference sequence). The CDR3 region is CASSIKVKEAGRTDTQYF. CDR3 DNA sequence: TGTGCCAGTAGTATTAAGGTCAAAGAAGCGGGGCGCACAGATACGCAGTATTTT.

V usage is TRBV5-1 and J usage is TRBJ1-1, with 7 bases that match TRBD1. The ends lost 2 bases at V and 5 bases at J; junction bases unmatched: 6. This CDR3 region has 14 residues. Germline CDR1 and CDR2: SGHRS and YFSETQ. The CDR3 sequence is CASSLSGGRTEAFF. The CDR3 nucleotides are TGCGCCAGCAGCTTATCAGGGGGAAGGACTGAAGCTTTCTTT. Full variable domain (missing parts from reference TRBV5-1 and TRBJ1-1): KAGVTQTPRYLIKTRGQQVTLSCSPISGHRSVSWYQQTPGQGLQFLFEYFSETQRNKGNFPGRFSGRQFSNSRSEMNVSTLELGDSALYLCASSLSGGRTEAFFGQGTRLTVV.